The source of this TCR beta chain is a study of Tregs in tolerant kidney transplant recipients. The wider study: Recipients received nonmyeloablative bone marrow transplants from related graft donors, with transient mixed chimerism.

Here immunoSEQ multiplex PCR was the method, and the copy in TCRdb shows in-frame clones only, minus some. The sample yields under 55,000 clones, of which the top ten take up roughly 0.8%. For this clone: The missing CDR3 end, 3 residues past where the read stops, is filled in from the germline J gene.

The CDR3 is made up of 17 amino acids. The V and J ends lost 0 bases and 2 bases, in that order; junction bases with no gene match: 4. Germline loops: CDR1 GTSNPN, CDR2 SVGIG (reference sequence). The V call is TRBV30, the J call TRBJ2-5, with 15 bases identical to TRBD2. Sequences were derived from CD4+ T cells from blood, sampled before the transplant. This clonotype originated in a human donor who received a combined kidney and bone marrow transplant. The sequenced part of the CDR3 DNA is TGTGCCTGGAGTGTTGGACTAGCGGGAGGGCTGCAAGAGACC. It specifies CAWSVGLAGGLQET. The entire CDR3 sequence reads CAWSVGLAGGLQETQYF.